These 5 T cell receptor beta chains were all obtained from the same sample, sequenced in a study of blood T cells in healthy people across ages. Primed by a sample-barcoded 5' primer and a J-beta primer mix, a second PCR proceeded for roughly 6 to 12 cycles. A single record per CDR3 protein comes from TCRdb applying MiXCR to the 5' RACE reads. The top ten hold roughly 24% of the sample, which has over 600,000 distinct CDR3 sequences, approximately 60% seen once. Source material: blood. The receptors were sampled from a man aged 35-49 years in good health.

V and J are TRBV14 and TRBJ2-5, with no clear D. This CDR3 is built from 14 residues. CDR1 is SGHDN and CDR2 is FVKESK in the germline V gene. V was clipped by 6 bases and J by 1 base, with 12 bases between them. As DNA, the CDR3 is TGTGCCAGCAGTACGTGGCAGACCCAAGAGACCCAGTACTTC. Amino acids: CASSTWQTQETQYF. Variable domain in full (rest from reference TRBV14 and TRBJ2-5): EAGVTQFPSHSVIEKGQTVTLRCDPISGHDNLYWYRRVMGKEIKFLLHFVKESKQDESGMPNNRFLAERTGGTYSTLKVQPAELEDSGVYFCASSTWQTQETQYFGPGTRLLVL.

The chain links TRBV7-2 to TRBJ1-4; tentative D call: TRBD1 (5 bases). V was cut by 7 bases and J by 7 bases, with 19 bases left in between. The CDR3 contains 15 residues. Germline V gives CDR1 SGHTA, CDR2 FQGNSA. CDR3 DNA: TGTGCCAGCACCCCCTTTTGGGGGGTGGGTGAAAAACTGTTTTTT. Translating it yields CASTPFWGVGEKLFF.

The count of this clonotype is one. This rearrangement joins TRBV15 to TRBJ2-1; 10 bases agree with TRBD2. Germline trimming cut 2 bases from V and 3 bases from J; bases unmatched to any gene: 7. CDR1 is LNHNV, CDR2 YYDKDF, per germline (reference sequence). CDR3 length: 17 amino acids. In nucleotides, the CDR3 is TGTGCCACCAGCAGACCAAATAGCGGGAGGAGCTACAATGAGCAGTTCTTC. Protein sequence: CATSRPNSGRSYNEQFF. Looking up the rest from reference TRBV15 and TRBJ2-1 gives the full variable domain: DAMVIQNPRYQVTQFGKPVTLSCSQTLNHNVMYWYQQKSSQAPKLLFHYYDKDFNNEADTPDNFQSRRPNTSFCFLDIRSPGLGDTAMYLCATSRPNSGRSYNEQFFGPGTRLTVL.

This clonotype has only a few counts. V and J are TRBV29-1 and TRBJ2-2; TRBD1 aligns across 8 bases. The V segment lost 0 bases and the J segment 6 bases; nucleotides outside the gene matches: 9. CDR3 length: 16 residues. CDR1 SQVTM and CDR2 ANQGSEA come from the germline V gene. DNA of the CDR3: TGCAGCGTTGAAGATCATGCCAGGGGGCTCTCCGGGGAGCTGTTTTTT. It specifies CSVEDHARGLSGELFF.

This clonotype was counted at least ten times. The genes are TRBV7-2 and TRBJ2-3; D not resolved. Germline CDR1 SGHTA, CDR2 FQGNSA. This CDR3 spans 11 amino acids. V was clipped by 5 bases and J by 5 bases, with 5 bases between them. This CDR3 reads CASSPIDTQYF. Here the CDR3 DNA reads TGTGCCAGCAGCCCGATAGATACGCAGTATTTT.